Sequencing of this TCR beta chain was carried out in a study of PD-1 blockade in classical Hodgkin lymphoma. Regarding the study as a whole: Differences between repertoires have undefined causes, possibly disease activity or prior therapy. When set against healthy donors, newly diagnosed patients were reported to show lower baseline TCR diversity.

V lost 4 bases to trimming and J lost 7 bases; unmatched junction nucleotides: 11. The CDR3 totals 16 residues. Germline lookup yields CDR1 SGHAT and CDR2 FQNNGV. A word on this clone: What it binds is unknown.

The time point is: newly diagnosed, previously untreated cHL patient sample. After PBMCs were thawed, their CD8+ T cells were isolated by magnetic negative selection. Untreated, newly diagnosed classical Hodgkin lymphoma PBMCs served for comparison. Here immunoSEQ multiplex PCR was the method, and the copy in TCRdb shows in-frame clones only, minus some. The table has 14,000 to 15,000 clones, 90% to 95% seen once; the top ten hold approximately 5%. The sample taken for sequencing was CD8+ T cells from blood. V gene TRBV11-2 combines with J gene TRBJ2-2; 8 nucleotides match TRBD2. This receptor was obtained from a human donor with classical Hodgkin lymphoma. Written as DNA, the CDR3 is TGTGCCAGCAGCTCTACGGGACTAGAGACCGGCGGGGAGCTGTTTTTT. Translated, it gives CASSSTGLETGGELFF.